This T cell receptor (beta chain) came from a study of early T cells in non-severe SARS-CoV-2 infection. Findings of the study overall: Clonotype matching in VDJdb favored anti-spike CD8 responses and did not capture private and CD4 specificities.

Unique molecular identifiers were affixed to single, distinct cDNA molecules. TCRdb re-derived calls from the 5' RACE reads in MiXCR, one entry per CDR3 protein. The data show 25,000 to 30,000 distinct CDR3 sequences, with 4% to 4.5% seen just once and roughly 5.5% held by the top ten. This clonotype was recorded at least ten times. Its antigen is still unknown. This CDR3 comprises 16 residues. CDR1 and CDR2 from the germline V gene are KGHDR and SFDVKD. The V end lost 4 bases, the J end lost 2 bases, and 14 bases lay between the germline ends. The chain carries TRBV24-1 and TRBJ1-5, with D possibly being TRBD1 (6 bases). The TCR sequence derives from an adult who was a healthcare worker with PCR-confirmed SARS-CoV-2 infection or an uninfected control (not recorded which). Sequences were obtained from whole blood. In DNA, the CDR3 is TGTGCCACCAGTGACCCTACAGGGTTGCGCAATCAGCCCCAGCATTTT. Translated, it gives CATSDPTGLRNQPQHF.